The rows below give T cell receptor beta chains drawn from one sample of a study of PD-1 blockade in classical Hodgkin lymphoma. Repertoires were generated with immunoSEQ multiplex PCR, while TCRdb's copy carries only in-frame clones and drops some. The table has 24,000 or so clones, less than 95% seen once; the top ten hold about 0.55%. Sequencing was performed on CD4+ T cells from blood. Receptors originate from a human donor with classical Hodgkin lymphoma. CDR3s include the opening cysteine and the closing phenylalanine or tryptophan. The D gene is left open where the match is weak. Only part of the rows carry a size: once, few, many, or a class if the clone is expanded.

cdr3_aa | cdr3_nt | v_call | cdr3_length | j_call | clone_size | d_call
CSVTRGGNTEAFF | TGCAGCGTTACCCGAGGGGGGAATACTGAAGCTTTCTTT | TRBV29-1 | 13 | TRBJ1-1 | few | .
CASSPGQDTDTQYF | TGTGCCAGCAGCCCCGGACAGGACACAGATACGCAGTATTTT | TRBV5-8 | 14 | TRBJ2-3 | . | TRBD1
CASSVEGAGAVTDTQYF | TGTGCCAGCAGCGTAGAGGGGGCGGGGGCCGTCACAGATACGCAGTATTTT | TRBV9 | 17 | TRBJ2-3 | . | .
CASRGTSQTYEQYF | TGTGCCAGCAGGGGGACTAGTCAGACCTACGAGCAGTACTTC | TRBV2 | 14 | TRBJ2-7 | . | TRBD2
CASSQVTGELYEQYF | TGCGCCAGCAGCCAAGTGACAGGGGAACTCTACGAGCAGTACTTC | TRBV4-3 | 15 | TRBJ2-7 | . | TRBD1
CASSLKGVGHEQYF | TGTGCCAGCAGCTTGAAAGGGGTAGGGCACGAGCAGTACTTC | TRBV5-4 | 14 | TRBJ2-7 | . | .
CASSLGVRTSYEQYF | TGTGCCAGCAGCTTAGGGGTCAGAACCTCCTACGAGCAGTACTTC | TRBV7-8 | 15 | TRBJ2-7 | . | .
CASSTRPGTVSTDTQYF | TGTGCCAGCAGCACAAGACCCGGGACAGTGAGCACAGATACGCAGTATTTT | TRBV9 | 17 | TRBJ2-3 | . | TRBD1
CASSLWPYEQYF | TGTGCCAGCAGTTTATGGCCATACGAGCAGTACTTC | TRBV28 | 12 | TRBJ2-7 | . | .
CASSPGRYSGNTIYF | TGTGCCAGCAGCCCGGGACGGTACTCTGGAAACACCATATATTTT | TRBV5-6 | 15 | TRBJ1-3 | . | .
CASSLSSRVGTEAFF | TGTGCCAGCAGTTTATCGAGCAGGGTCGGAACTGAAGCTTTCTTT | TRBV27 | 15 | TRBJ1-1 | . | .
CASRSLDSQFGIMNTEAFF | TGTGCCAGCAGGAGTCTCGACAGTCAATTTGGGATTATGAACACTGAAGCTTTCTTT | TRBV2 | 19 | TRBJ1-1 | . | .
CASSLFGTQYNEQFF | TGTGCCAGCAGCTTGTTCGGGACACAATACAATGAGCAGTTCTTC | TRBV7-2 | 15 | TRBJ2-1 | once | .
CASSLRTGEGDEQFF | TGTGCCAGCAGCCTAAGGACAGGGGAAGGAGATGAGCAGTTCTTC | TRBV7-9 | 15 | TRBJ2-1 | . | TRBD1
CSPLDRAHSYEQYF | TGCAGCCCCCTGGACAGGGCCCACTCCTACGAGCAGTACTTC | TRBV29-1 | 14 | TRBJ2-7 | . | TRBD1
CASSFSGGSNEKLFF | TGTGCCAGCAGTTTTTCAGGGGGGAGTAATGAAAAACTGTTTTTT | TRBV27 | 15 | TRBJ1-4 | . | TRBD1
CASSSGGADTQYF | TGCGCCAGCAGCTCAGGGGGGGCAGATACGCAGTATTTT | TRBV4-3 | 13 | TRBJ2-3 | . | .
CASSSRAGKNIQYF | TGCGCCAGCAGCTCCCGGGCGGGCAAAAACATTCAGTACTTC | TRBV5-1 | 14 | TRBJ2-4 | . | .
CASSEGWKEKLFF | TGTGCCAGCAGTGAAGGTTGGAAGGAGAAACTGTTTTTT | TRBV2 | 13 | TRBJ1-4 | few | .
CASSLTGGWETQYF | TGTGCCAGCAGCCTAACCGGGGGGTGGGAGACCCAGTACTTC | TRBV7-2 | 14 | TRBJ2-5 | . | TRBD2
CASSLGGLPSTDTQYF | TGCGCCAGCAGCTTGGGGGGCCTACCTTCCACAGATACGCAGTATTTT | TRBV5-1 | 16 | TRBJ2-3 | . | .
CASSPRTGLEGTEAFF | TGCGCCAGCAGCCCACGGACAGGGTTAGAGGGCACTGAAGCTTTCTTT | TRBV4-3 | 16 | TRBJ1-1 | . | TRBD1
CASSFLGGGLSTDTQYF | TGTGCCAGCAGCTTTCTGGGGGGGGGACTTAGCACAGATACGCAGTATTTT | TRBV7-2 | 17 | TRBJ2-3 | . | TRBD2
CASSFEGFATQYF | TGCGCCAGCAGCTTTGAGGGCTTTGCGACCCAGTACTTC | TRBV5-1 | 13 | TRBJ2-5 | once | .
CASSLSGLAIQYF | TGTGCCAGCAGCTTATCTGGACTAGCCATTCAGTACTTC | TRBV7-9 | 13 | TRBJ2-4 | once | TRBD2
CAWSSLWAGGAVYGYTF | TGTGCCTGGAGTTCCCTCTGGGCAGGGGGCGCGGTATACGGCTACACCTTC | TRBV30 | 17 | TRBJ1-2 | . | TRBD1
CASSVVRGDNEQFF | TGTGCCAGCAGCGTAGTGCGCGGGGACAATGAGCAGTTCTTC | TRBV9 | 14 | TRBJ2-1 | . | .
CAWNPGQGSGNTIYF | TGTGCCTGGAACCCGGGACAGGGATCCGGAAACACCATATATTTT | TRBV30 | 15 | TRBJ1-3 | . | TRBD1
CASSLGQGTGANVLTF | TGTGCCAGCAGCCTAGGACAGGGGACTGGGGCCAACGTCCTGACTTTC | TRBV14 | 16 | TRBJ2-6 | . | TRBD1
CATTGGRRRTGELFF | TGTGCCACCACAGGGGGCAGAAGGCGGACCGGGGAGCTGTTTTTT | TRBV2 | 15 | TRBJ2-2 | . | TRBD1
CASSSGYDREYQPQHF | TGTGCCAGCAGCTCGGGATACGACAGGGAGTATCAGCCCCAGCATTTT | TRBV11-2 | 16 | TRBJ1-5 | once | TRBD1
CASSISGGSTDTQYF | TGTGCCAGCAGCATTAGCGGGGGAAGCACAGATACGCAGTATTTT | TRBV5-4 | 15 | TRBJ2-3 | . | TRBD2
CASSYGSRMNTEAFF | TGTGCCAGCAGTTACGGAAGCCGCATGAACACTGAAGCTTTCTTT | TRBV6-5 | 15 | TRBJ1-1 | . | .